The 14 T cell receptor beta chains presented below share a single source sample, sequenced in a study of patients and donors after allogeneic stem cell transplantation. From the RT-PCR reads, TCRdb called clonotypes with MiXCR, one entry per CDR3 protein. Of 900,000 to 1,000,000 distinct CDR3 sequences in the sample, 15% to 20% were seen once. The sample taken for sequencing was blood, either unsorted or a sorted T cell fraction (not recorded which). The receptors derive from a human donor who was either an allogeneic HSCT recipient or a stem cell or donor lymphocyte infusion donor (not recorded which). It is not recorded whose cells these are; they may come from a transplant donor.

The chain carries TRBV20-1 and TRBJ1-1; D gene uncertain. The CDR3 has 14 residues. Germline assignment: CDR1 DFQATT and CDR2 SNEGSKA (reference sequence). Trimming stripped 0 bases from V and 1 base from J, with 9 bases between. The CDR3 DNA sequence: TGCAGTGCTAGAGATCACGCGGGGAACACTGAAGCTTTCTTT. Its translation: CSARDHAGNTEAFF.

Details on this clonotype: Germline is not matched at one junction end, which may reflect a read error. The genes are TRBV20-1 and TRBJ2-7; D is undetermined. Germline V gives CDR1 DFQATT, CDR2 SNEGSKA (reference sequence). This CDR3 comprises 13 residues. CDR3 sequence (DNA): TGCAGTGCTAGCCCAGGTCTGTCCTACGACCAGTACTTC. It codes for CSASPGLSYDQYF.

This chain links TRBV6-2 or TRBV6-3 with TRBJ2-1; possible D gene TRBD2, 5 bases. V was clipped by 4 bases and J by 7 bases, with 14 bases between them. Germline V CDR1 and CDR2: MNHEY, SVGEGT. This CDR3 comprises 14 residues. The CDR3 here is CASSSAGLDNEQFF. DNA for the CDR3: TGTGCCAGCAGTTCTGCCGGACTGGATAATGAGCAGTTCTTC.

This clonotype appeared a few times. The CDR3 is CSARKGVQETQYF. The CDR3 coding sequence is TGCAGTGCTAGGAAAGGGGTACAAGAGACCCAGTACTTC. The chain couples TRBV20-1 to TRBJ2-5; a possible D gene is TRBD1 (5 bases). This CDR3 is 13 amino acids long. The germline V gene encodes CDR1 DFQATT and CDR2 SNEGSKA (reference sequence). V dropped 3 bases and J dropped 2 bases, with 10 bases sitting between them.

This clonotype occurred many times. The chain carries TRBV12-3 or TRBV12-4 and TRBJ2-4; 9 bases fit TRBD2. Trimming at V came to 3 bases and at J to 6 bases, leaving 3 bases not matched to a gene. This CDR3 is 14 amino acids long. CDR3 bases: TGTGCCAGCAGTTTTAGACTAGCGGCAAACATTCAGTACTTC. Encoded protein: CASSFRLAANIQYF.

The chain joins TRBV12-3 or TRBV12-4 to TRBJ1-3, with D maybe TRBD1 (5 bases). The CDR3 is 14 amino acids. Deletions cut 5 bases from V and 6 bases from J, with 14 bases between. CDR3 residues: CASSREGLTNTIYF. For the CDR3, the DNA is TGTGCCAGCAGTCGGGAGGGACTCACAAACACCATATATTTT.

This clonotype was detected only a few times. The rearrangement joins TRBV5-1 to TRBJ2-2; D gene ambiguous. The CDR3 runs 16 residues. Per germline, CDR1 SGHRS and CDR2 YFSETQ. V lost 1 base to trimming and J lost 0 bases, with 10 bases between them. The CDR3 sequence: CASSLQGKANTGELFF. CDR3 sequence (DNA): TGCGCCAGCAGCTTGCAAGGGAAAGCGAACACCGGGGAGCTGTTTTTT.

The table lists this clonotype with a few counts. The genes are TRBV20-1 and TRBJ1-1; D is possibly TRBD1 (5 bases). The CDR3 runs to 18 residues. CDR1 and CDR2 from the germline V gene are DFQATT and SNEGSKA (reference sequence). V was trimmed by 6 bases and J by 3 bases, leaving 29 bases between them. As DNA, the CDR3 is TGCAGTGCAAAAGCTGCCACACGAACCGGACATACCGACACTGAAGCTTTCTTT. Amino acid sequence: CSAKAATRTGHTDTEAFF.

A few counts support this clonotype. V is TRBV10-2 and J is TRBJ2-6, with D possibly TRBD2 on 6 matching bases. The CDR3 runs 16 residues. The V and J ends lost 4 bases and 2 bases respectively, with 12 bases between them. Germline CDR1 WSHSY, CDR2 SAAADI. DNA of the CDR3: TGCGCCAGCAGTGGGGGCGGAGGGGCTGGGGCCAACGTCCTGACTTTC. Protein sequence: CASSGGGGAGANVLTF.

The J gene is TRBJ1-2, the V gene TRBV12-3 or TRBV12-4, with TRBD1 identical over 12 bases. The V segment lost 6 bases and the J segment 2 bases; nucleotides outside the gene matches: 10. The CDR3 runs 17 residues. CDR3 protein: CASRDRDRGPGNYGYTF. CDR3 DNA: TGTGCCAGCAGGGACCGGGACAGGGGGCCAGGAAACTATGGCTACACCTTC.

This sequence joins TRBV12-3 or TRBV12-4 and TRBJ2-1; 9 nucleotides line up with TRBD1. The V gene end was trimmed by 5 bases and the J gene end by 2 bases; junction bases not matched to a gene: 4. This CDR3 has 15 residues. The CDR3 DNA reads TGTGCCAGCAGTGACAGGGGGGGGCCCTACAATGAGCAGTTCTTC. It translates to CASSDRGGPYNEQFF.

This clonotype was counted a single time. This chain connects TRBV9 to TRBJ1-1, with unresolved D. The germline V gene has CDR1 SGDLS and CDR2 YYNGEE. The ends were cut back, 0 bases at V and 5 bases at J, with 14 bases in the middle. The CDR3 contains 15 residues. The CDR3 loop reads CASSVEGIGETEAFF. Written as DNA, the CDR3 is TGTGCCAGCAGCGTAGAAGGTATCGGCGAGACTGAAGCTTTCTTT.

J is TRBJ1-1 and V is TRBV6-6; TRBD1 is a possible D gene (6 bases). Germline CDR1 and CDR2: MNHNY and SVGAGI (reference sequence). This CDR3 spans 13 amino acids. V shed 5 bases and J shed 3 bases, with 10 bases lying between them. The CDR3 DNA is TGTGCCAGCAGTCCTAGACAGGACACTGAAGCTTTCTTT. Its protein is CASSPRQDTEAFF.

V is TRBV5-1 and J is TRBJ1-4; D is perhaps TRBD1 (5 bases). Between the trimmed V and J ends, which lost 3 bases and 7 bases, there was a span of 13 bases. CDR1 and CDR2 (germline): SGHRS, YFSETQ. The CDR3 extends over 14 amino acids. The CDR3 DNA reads TGCGCCAGCAGCTCCCGTCAGGGCGCTGAAAAACTGTTTTTT. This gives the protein CASSSRQGAEKLFF. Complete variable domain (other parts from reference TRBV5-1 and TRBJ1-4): KAGVTQTPRYLIKTRGQQVTLSCSPISGHRSVSWYQQTPGQGLQFLFEYFSETQRNKGNFPGRFSGRQFSNSRSEMNVSTLELGDSALYLCASSSRQGAEKLFFGSGTQLSVL.